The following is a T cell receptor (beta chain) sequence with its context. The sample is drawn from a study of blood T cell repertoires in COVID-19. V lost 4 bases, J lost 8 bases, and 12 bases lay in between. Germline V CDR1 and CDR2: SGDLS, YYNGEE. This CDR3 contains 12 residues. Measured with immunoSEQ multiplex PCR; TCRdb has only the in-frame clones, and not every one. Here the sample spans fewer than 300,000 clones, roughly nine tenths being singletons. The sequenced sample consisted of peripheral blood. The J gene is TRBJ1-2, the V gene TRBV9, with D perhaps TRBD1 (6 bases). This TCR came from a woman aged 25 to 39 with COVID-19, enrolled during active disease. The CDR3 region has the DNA TGTGCCAGCAGCCGAGGGGGGGACGGCTACACCTTC. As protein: CASSRGGDGYTF. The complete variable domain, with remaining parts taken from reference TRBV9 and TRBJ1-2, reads DSGVTQTPKHLITATGQRVTLRCSPRSGDLSVYWYQQSLDQGLQFLIQYYNGEERAKGNILERFSAQQFPDLHSELNLSSLELGDSALYFCASSRGGDGYTFGSGTRLTVV.